This T cell receptor (beta chain) was identified during a study of T cells after yellow fever vaccination. This CDR3 is 11 amino acids long. Germline V gene data show CDR1 as GTSNPN and CDR2 as SVGIG (reference sequence). V was pared by 5 bases and J by 5 bases, with 9 bases between. This clonotype was detected ten times or more. Antigen specificity is unknown. The TCR cDNA carried a universal primer site and UMIs from 5'RACE template switching. One entry per CDR3 protein results from TCRdb running MiXCR on the 5' RACE reads. Of more than 200,000 distinct CDR3 sequences in the sample, approximately 3.6% were seen once. Study-wide results and limits: Although the secondary response was weaker, it peaked faster, at day 5 versus 15.

The source material was PBMCs, sampled 15 days after the yellow fever booster vaccination. The receptor's source is a man younger than 35 who received the YFV17D yellow fever vaccine. The V and J genes are TRBV30 and TRBJ2-5; D might be TRBD1 (5 bases). The CDR3 is CAWDSGETQYF. The CDR3 coding sequence is TGTGCCTGGGACAGTGGCGAGACCCAGTACTTC.